These 12 T cell receptor beta chains came from one sample sequenced in a study of blood T cell repertoires in COVID-19. The method was immunoSEQ multiplex PCR; TCRdb's version includes in-frame clones alone and lacks a portion of them. The sample lists 200,000 to 300,000 clones; about 87% were seen once. Sequencing was performed on peripheral blood. These receptors originate from a man aged 55-75 years who had recovered from COVID-19.

The rearrangement uses TRBV5-1 and TRBJ2-7, with 7 nucleotides matching TRBD2. The germline V gene has CDR1 SGHRS and CDR2 YFSETQ. The CDR3 spans 14 residues. V shed 5 bases, J shed 6 bases, and the junction held 11 bases outside the gene matches. CDR3 residues: CASRSQTSQGEQYF. The CDR3 bases are TGCGCCAGCAGAAGCCAGACTAGCCAGGGCGAGCAGTACTTC.

This clone was seen just once. The chain couples TRBV6-5 to TRBJ2-6; D is undetermined. CDR1 is MNHEY, CDR2 SVGAGI, per germline. Trimming took 6 bases from V and 2 from J, leaving 8 bases between them. The CDR3 contains 14 residues. CDR3 DNA: TGTGCCAGCAGCCGTGGGCCTGGGGCCAACGTCCTGACTTTC. It is translated as CASSRGPGANVLTF.

The rearrangement joins TRBV5-6 to TRBJ2-7; 13 nucleotides agree with TRBD2. This CDR3 is built from 17 residues. Germline V gene lookup returns CDR1 SGHDT and CDR2 YYEEEE. J lost 4 bases, V lost 4 bases, and 11 bases had no gene match. The CDR3 loop reads CASSPTLAGGPSYEQYF. Here the CDR3 DNA reads TGTGCCAGCAGCCCAACACTAGCGGGGGGGCCTTCGTACGAGCAGTACTTC. The complete variable domain, with remaining parts taken from reference TRBV5-6 and TRBJ2-7, reads DAGVTQSPTHLIKTRGQQVTLRCSPKSGHDTVSWYQQALGQGPQFIFQYYEEEERQRGNFPDRFSGHQFPNYSSELNVNALLLGDSALYLCASSPTLAGGPSYEQYFGPGTRLTVT.

This rearrangement joins TRBV11-2 to TRBJ1-2, with TRBD1 matching 7 bases. After removal of 4 bases from V and 0 bases from J, the junction contained 8 bases not matched to a gene. The germline CDR1 and CDR2 sequences are SGHAT and FQNNGV. The CDR3 has 16 amino acids. CDR3 protein: CASSSLEGAANYGYTF. For the CDR3, the DNA is TGTGCCAGCAGCTCACTCGAGGGGGCAGCTAACTATGGCTACACCTTC.

J is TRBJ1-2 and V is TRBV5-1, with TRBD1 identical over 8 bases. Germline trimming cut 3 bases from V and 2 bases from J; bases unmatched to any gene: 6. Germline CDR1 SGHRS, CDR2 YFSETQ. This CDR3 contains 15 residues. The DNA for the CDR3 is TGCGCCAGCAGCTCGGGGGACAGGCCAAACTATGGCTACACCTTC. Amino acid sequence: CASSSGDRPNYGYTF. Using reference TRBV5-1 and TRBJ1-2 for the parts outside the CDR3, the full variable domain is KAGVTQTPRYLIKTRGQQVTLSCSPISGHRSVSWYQQTPGQGLQFLFEYFSETQRNKGNFPGRFSGRQFSNSRSEMNVSTLELGDSALYLCASSSGDRPNYGYTFGSGTRLTVV.

V usage is TRBV18 and J usage is TRBJ2-1, with a tentative D call TRBD2 (6 bases). Germline-derived CDR1 and CDR2 are KGHSH and LQKENI. This CDR3 contains 14 residues. The V gene lost 3 bases and the J gene lost 7 bases, with 13 bases spanning the gap. CDR3 coding DNA: TGTGCCAGCTCACCGGCACGGGGGAAGAATGAGCAGTTCTTC. As protein: CASSPARGKNEQFF.

This clone was found once. The rearrangement joins TRBV9 to TRBJ1-6; TRBD1 matches at 8 bases. The CDR3 covers 14 residues. V lost 2 bases, J lost 7 bases, and 2 bases stayed unmatched. CDR1 and CDR2 from the germline V gene are SGDLS and YYNGEE. This CDR3 reads CASSVTGVNSPLHF. Here the CDR3 DNA reads TGTGCCAGCAGCGTGACAGGGGTGAATTCACCCCTCCACTTT.

Details on this clone: Sequence at one end of the junction differs from germline and may be a read error. The rearrangement links TRBV11-1 to TRBJ1-1, with 7 bases fitting TRBD1. CDR1 and CDR2 from the germline V gene are SGHAT and FQDESV (reference sequence). This CDR3 is built from 12 residues. The CDR3 DNA sequence: TGTGCCAGCAGCCCTGAATGGACAGGCCCAATTTTT. It is translated as CASSPEWTGPIF. The full variable domain, with the rest looked up from reference TRBV11-1 and TRBJ1-1, is EAEVAQSPRYKITEKSQAVAFWCDPISGHATLYWYRQILGQGPELLVQFQDESVVDDSQLPKDRFSAERLKGVDSTLKIQPAELGDSAMYLCASSPEWTGPIFGQGTRLTVV.

The chain links TRBV2 to TRBJ1-6; TRBD1 is a possible D gene (5 bases). The CDR3 loop spans 16 amino acids. Germline CDR1 and CDR2: SNHLY and FYNNEI. V lost 7 bases and J 7 bases, leaving 20 bases between the germline ends. The CDR3 nucleotides read TGTGCCAGCATTACCGGGGGAGGGGCCTTCAATTCACCCCTCCACTTT. Translation: CASITGGGAFNSPLHF.

The rearrangement joins TRBV27 to TRBJ1-5; D is possibly TRBD1 (6 bases). Trimming pared 2 bases from V and 2 bases from J, leaving 10 bases between. The germline gives CDR1 MNHEY, CDR2 SMNVEV (reference sequence). The CDR3 consists of 15 residues. For the CDR3, the DNA is TGTGCCAGCAGTTTACAATACAGGGGCAATCAGCCCCAGCATTTT. Its protein product is CASSLQYRGNQPQHF.

The J gene is TRBJ1-5, the V gene TRBV21-1; the tabulated D call, TRBD1, remains unverified against the DNA. TRBV21-1 is listed as a pseudogene. The CDR3 length is 16 residues. CDR3 loop: CASSNWQGCFNQPQHF. The CDR3 DNA is TGTGCCAGCAGCAATTGGCAGGGGTGCTTCAATCAGCCCCAGCATTTT.

The V and J genes are TRBV4-1 and TRBJ2-5; 16 bases are a match to TRBD2. The CDR3 consists of 18 residues. The germline V gene encodes CDR1 MGHRA and CDR2 YSYEKL. Trimming cost V 3 bases and J 2 bases; bases outside gene matches: 6. CDR3 in amino acids: CASSQTPGLAGGQETQYF. The CDR3 DNA is TGCGCCAGCAGCCAGACCCCGGGACTAGCGGGGGGGCAAGAGACCCAGTACTTC.